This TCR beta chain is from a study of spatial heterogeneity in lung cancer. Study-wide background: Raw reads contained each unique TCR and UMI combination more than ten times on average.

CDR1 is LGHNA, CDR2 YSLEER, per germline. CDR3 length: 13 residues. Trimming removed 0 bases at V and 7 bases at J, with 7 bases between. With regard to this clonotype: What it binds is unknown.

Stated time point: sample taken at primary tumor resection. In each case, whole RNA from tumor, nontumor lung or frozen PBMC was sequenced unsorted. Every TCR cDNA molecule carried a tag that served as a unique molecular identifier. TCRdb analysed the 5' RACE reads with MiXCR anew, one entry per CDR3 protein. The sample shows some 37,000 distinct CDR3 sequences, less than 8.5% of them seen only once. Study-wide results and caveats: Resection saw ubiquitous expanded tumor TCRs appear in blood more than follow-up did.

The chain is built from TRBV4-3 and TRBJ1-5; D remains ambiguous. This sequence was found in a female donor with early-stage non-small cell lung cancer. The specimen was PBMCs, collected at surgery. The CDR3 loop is CASSQDFRQPQHF. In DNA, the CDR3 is TGCGCCAGCAGCCAAGATTTTCGCCAGCCCCAGCATTTT.